These T cell receptor beta chains were read from a single sample in a study of T cell repertoires in cytomegalovirus infection. These receptors have no known antigen. Each CDR3 protein is one row after TCRdb ran MiXCR on the reads. The sample contains some 940,000 distinct CDR3 sequences, roughly 31% of which appear only once. This specimen consisted of cultured CD8+ T cells from PBMCs, obtained from culture after CMV antigen stimulation. Source of these receptors: a human donor in good health (CMV status not recorded). Some clones in this sample may be carry-over from other donors' samples. The CDR3 runs from the conserved cysteine through the conserved F or W. The D gene is left open where the match is weak. Size is stated for part of the rows, as once, few or many counts, or as a class when the clone is expanded.

d_call	v_call	j_call	clone_size	cdr3_aa	cdr3_nt
NA	TRBV7-6	TRBJ1-1	NA	CASSLRPRARPRRNTGAFF	TGTGCCAGCAGCTTAAGGCCAAGGGCCCGCCCCCGTAGGAACACTGGAGCTTTCTTT
NA	TRBV19	TRBJ1-1	few	CASSIQGAQAEAFF	TGTGCCAGTAGTATTCAAGGGGCGCAAGCTGAAGCTTTCTTT
TRBD1	TRBV12-3/TRBV12-4	TRBJ1-2	many	CASSPGQGAIGYTF	TGTGCCAGCAGTCCGGGACAGGGGGCTATCGGCTACACCTTC
NA	TRBV5-1	TRBJ2-1	NA	CASSLRTVSSYNEQFF	TGCGCCAGCAGCTTGAGGACAGTGAGCTCCTACAATGAGCAGTTCTTC
TRBD1	TRBV10-3	TRBJ2-2	NA	CAISEGQGITGELFF	TGTGCCATCAGTGAGGGACAGGGGATCACCGGGGAGCTGTTTTTT
NA	TRBV6-1	TRBJ1-5	NA	CACGYQPQHF	TGTGCCTGTGGTTATCAGCCCCAGCATTTT
NA	TRBV29-1	TRBJ2-2	few	CSVYIGHTGELFF	TGCAGCGTTTACATAGGTCACACCGGGGAGCTGTTTTTT
NA	TRBV5-1	TRBJ2-7	NA	CATRDRGLYEQYF	TGCGCCACCCGGGACCGCGGCCTTTACGAGCAGTACTTC
NA	TRBV29-1	TRBJ1-5	many	CSVRIFGNQPQHF	TGCAGCGTTCGGATTTTCGGCAATCAGCCCCAGCATTTT
TRBD1	TRBV28	TRBJ1-6	NA	CASSPPDRGYNSPLHF	TGTGCCAGCAGTCCTCCCGACAGGGGCTATAATTCACCCCTCCACTTT
NA	TRBV15	TRBJ2-3	few	CATSRETGASTDTQYF	TGTGCCACCAGCAGAGAAACGGGGGCTAGCACAGATACGCAGTATTTT
NA	TRBV28	TRBJ1-2	NA	CASSFQAKGYGYTF	TGTGCCAGCAGTTTCCAGGCCAAAGGATATGGCTACACCTTC
NA	TRBV6-6	TRBJ1-2	once	CASSYPPLQGNGYTF	TGTGCCAGCAGTTACCCCCCATTACAGGGCAACGGCTACACCTTC
NA	TRBV5-4	TRBJ2-5	NA	CASSLSRGKVGETQYF	TGTGCCAGCAGCTTGAGTCGCGGGAAGGTGGGAGAGACCCAGTACTTC
TRBD1	TRBV27	TRBJ1-2	NA	CASSIGTVPGYGYTF	TGTGCCAGCAGCATTGGGACAGTTCCTGGCTATGGCTACACCTTC